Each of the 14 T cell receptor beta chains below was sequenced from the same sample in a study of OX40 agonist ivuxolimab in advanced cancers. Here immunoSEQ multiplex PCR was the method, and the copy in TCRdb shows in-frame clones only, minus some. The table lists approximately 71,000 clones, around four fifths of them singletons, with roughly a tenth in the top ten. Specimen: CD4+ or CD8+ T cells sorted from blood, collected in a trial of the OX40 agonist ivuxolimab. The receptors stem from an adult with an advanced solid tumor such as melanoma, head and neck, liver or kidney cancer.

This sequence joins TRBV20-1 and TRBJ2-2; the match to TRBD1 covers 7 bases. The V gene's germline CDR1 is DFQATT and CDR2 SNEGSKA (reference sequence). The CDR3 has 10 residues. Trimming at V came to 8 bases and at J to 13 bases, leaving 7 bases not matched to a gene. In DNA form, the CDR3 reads TGCAGTAGTGACAGGGTAGTGCTGTTTTTT. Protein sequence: CSSDRVVLFF.

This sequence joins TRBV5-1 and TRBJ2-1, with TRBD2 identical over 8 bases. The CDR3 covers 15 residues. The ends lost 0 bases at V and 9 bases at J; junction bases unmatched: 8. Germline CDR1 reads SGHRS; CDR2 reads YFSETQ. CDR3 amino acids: CASSLELSGTTEQFF. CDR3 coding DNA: TGCGCCAGCAGCTTGGAGCTTAGCGGGACGACTGAGCAGTTCTTC.

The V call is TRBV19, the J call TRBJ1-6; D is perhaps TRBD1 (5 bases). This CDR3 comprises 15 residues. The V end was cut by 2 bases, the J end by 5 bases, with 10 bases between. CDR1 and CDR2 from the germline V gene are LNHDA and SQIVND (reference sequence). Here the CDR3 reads CASSIQGFDNSPLHF. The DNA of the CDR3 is TGTGCCAGTAGTATACAGGGCTTCGATAATTCACCCCTCCACTTT.

The CDR3 loop reads CASSDRTITDTQYF. For the CDR3, the DNA is TGTGCCAGCAGTGACAGGACAATCACAGATACGCAGTATTTT. V is TRBV6-4 and J is TRBJ2-3; weak D call: TRBD1 (5 bases). Trimming took 2 bases from V and 2 from J, leaving 8 bases between them. CDR3 size: 14 residues. CDR1 MRHNA and CDR2 SNTAGT come from the germline V gene.

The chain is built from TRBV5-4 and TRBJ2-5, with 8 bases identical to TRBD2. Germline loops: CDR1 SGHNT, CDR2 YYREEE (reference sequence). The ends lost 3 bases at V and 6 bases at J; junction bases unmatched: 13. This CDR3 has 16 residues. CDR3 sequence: CASSSKSSGGGKTQYF. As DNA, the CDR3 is TGTGCCAGCAGCTCTAAAAGCAGCGGGGGCGGAAAGACCCAGTACTTC. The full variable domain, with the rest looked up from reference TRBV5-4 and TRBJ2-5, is ETGVTQSPTHLIKTRGQQVTLRCSSQSGHNTVSWYQQALGQGPQFIFQYYREEENGRGNFPPRFSGLQFPNYSSELNVNALELDDSALYLCASSSKSSGGGKTQYFGPGTRLLVL.

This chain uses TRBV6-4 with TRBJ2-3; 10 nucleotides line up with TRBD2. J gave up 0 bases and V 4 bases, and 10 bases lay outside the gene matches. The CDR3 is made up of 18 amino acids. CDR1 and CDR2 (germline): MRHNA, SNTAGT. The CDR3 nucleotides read TGTGCCAGCAGTGCCTTATATGTACTAGCGGGGAGCACAGATACGCAGTATTTT. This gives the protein CASSALYVLAGSTDTQYF.

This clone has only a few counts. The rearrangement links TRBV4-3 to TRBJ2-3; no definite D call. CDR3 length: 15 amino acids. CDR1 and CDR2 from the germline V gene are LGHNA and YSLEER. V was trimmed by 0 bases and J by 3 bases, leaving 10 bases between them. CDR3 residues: CASSQETRGTDTQYF. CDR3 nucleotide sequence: TGCGCCAGCAGCCAAGAGACCCGTGGGACAGATACGCAGTATTTT.

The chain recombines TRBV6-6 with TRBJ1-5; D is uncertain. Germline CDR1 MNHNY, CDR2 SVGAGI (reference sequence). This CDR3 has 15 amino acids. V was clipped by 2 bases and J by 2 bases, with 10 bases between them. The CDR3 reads CASSYGDFGNQPQHF. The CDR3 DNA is TGTGCCAGCAGTTACGGGGATTTTGGCAATCAGCCCCAGCATTTT.

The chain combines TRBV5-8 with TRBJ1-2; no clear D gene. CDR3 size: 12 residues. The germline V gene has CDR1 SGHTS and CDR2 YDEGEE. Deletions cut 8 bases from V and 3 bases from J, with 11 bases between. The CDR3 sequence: CASSTAYYGYTF. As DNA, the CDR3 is TGTGCCAGTTCGACTGCTTACTATGGCTACACCTTC.

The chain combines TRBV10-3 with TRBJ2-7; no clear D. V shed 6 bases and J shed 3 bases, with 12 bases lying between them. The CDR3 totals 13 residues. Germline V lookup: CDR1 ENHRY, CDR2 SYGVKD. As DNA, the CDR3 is TGTGCCATCAGCCCGACGGAATACTACGAGCAGTACTTC. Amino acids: CAISPTEYYEQYF.

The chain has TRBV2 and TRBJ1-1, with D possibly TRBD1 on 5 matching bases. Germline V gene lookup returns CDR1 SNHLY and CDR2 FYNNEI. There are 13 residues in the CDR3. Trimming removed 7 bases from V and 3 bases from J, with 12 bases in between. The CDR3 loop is CASMDKEHTEAFF. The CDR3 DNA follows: TGTGCCAGCATGGACAAAGAACACACTGAAGCTTTCTTT.

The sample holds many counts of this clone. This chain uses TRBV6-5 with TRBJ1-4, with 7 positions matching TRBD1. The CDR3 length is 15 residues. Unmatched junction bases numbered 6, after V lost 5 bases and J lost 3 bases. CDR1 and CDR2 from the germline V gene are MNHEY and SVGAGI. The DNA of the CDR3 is TGTGCCAGCAGTCGGGACAGCGGAGCTAATGAAAAACTGTTTTTT. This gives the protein CASSRDSGANEKLFF.

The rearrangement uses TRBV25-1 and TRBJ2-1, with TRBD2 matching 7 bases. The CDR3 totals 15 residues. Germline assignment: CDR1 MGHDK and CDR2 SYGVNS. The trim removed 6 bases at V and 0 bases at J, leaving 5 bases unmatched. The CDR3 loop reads CASRPAGDSYNEQFF. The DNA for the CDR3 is TGTGCCAGCAGACCGGCGGGAGACTCCTACAATGAGCAGTTCTTC.

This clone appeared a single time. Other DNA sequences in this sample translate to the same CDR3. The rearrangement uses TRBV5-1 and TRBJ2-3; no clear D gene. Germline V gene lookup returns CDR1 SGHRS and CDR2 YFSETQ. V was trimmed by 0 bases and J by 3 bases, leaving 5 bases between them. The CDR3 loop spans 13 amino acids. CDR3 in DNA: TGCGCCAGCAGCTTGGCCCGTACAGATACGCAGTATTTT. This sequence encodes CASSLARTDTQYF.